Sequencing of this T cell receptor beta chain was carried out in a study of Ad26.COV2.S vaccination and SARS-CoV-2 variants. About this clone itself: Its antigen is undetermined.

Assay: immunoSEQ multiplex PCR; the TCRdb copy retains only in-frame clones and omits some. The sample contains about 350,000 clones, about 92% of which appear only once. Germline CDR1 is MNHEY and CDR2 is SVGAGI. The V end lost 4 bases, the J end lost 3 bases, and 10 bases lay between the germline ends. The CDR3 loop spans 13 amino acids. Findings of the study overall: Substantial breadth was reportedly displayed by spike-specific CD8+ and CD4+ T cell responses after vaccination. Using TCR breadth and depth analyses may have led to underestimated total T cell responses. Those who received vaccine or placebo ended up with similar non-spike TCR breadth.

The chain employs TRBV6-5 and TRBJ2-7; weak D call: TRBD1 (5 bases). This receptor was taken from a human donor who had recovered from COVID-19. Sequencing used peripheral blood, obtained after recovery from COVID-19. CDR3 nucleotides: TGTGCCAGCAGTTCGTCAGGGTTCTACGAGCAGTACTTC. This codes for CASSSSGFYEQYF.